This is a list of T cell receptor beta chains from one sample in a study of shared clonotypes between healthy human individuals. Assay used: immunoSEQ multiplex PCR; TCRdb lists only in-frame clones, some missing. The sample includes over a million clones, 65% to 80% of them seen just once. Input material: memory CD4+ T cells sorted from blood. The receptors stem from a man aged 18 to 35 in good health. The CDR3 runs from the conserved cysteine through the conserved F or W. The order of the fields is J gene, D gene, V gene, clone size, CDR3 DNA, CDR3 protein. The D gene is left open where the match is weak. The size field is filled for only some rows; it gives once, few, many or a size class.

>TRBJ2-3|TRBD1|TRBV4-3|.
TGCGCCAGCAGCCAAGAAAGAGGGGCAGGGGGAACGACAGATACGCAGTATTTT
CASSQERGAGGTTDTQYF
>TRBJ2-2|TRBD1|TRBV28|.
TGTGCCAGCAGTTTAGAGGGGGCAAACACCGGGGAGCTGTTTTTT
CASSLEGANTGELFF
>TRBJ2-3|.|TRBV9|few
TGTGCCAGCAGCGTGGGCGGGTGGACAGATACGCAGTATTTT
CASSVGGWTDTQYF
>TRBJ2-7|.|TRBV6-1|.
TGTGCCAGCAGTAGGTCGCTCTCCTACGAGCAGTACTTC
CASSRSLSYEQYF
>TRBJ2-7|TRBD1|TRBV28|.
TGTGCCAGCAGCGGGGACAGGGGGAAGTACGAGCAGTACTTC
CASSGDRGKYEQYF
>TRBJ2-1|.|TRBV5-5|.
TGTGCCAGCAGTACATACCCCGGGAATGAGCAGTTCTTC
CASSTYPGNEQFF
>TRBJ1-6|TRBD1|TRBV11-2|.
TGTGCCAGCAGACCGACAGGGGGATCACCCCTCCACTTT
CASRPTGGSPLHF
>TRBJ2-3|.|TRBV7-9|.
TGTGCCAGCAGCCGAGTTTTGGGGGGAGAGTCAGATACGCAGTATTTT
CASSRVLGGESDTQYF
>TRBJ2-3|.|TRBV10-1|few
TGCGCCAGCATGGATACCCTCACAGATACGCAGTATTTT
CASMDTLTDTQYF
>TRBJ1-5|.|TRBV6-5|.
TGTGCCAGCACCCAAGGGGGGAGCAATCAGCCCCAGCATTTT
CASTQGGSNQPQHF
>TRBJ2-1|.|TRBV7-2|.
TGTGCCAGCAGCTTAGTAGGGTCTAGCTCCTACAATGAGCAGTTCTTC
CASSLVGSSSYNEQFF
>TRBJ2-2|.|TRBV18|.
TGTGCCAGCTCACTTCGGACGGGTAGTGACACCGGGGAGCTGTTTTTT
CASSLRTGSDTGELFF
>TRBJ1-1|TRBD1|TRBV6-6|.
TGTGCCAGCAGACGACAGGGCGTGAAGAACACTGAAGCTTTCTTT
CASRRQGVKNTEAFF